This T cell receptor beta chain was sequenced in a study of early T cells in non-severe SARS-CoV-2 infection. Study summary: The sequenced material was bulk RNA from unsorted whole blood, and its chains were unpaired.

In its sample, this clonotype was seen many times. Its antigen is unknown. Broader study findings: Database matching using VDJdb favored anti-spike CD8 responses, with private and CD4 specificities left missing.

Unique molecular identifiers were attached to individual cDNA molecules. MiXCR, run by TCRdb on the 5' RACE reads, gives a single entry per CDR3 protein. The sample has fewer than 75,000 distinct CDR3 sequences, more than 15% seen once; the top ten hold about 8.4%. This sequence originates from an adult who was a healthcare worker with PCR-confirmed SARS-CoV-2 infection or an uninfected control (not recorded which). The sample consisted of whole blood, taken at baseline.

CDR3 sequence (DNA): TGTGCCAGCAGCTCTCTAGCGGGAGTGGTCCAGTACTTC. Amino acid sequence: CASSSLAGVVQYF. This sequence joins TRBV7-2 and TRBJ2-5; TRBD2 agrees at 10 bases. Germline CDR1 and CDR2: SGHTA and FQGNSA. Trimming cost V 4 bases and J 10 bases; bases outside gene matches: 6. This CDR3 region has 13 residues.